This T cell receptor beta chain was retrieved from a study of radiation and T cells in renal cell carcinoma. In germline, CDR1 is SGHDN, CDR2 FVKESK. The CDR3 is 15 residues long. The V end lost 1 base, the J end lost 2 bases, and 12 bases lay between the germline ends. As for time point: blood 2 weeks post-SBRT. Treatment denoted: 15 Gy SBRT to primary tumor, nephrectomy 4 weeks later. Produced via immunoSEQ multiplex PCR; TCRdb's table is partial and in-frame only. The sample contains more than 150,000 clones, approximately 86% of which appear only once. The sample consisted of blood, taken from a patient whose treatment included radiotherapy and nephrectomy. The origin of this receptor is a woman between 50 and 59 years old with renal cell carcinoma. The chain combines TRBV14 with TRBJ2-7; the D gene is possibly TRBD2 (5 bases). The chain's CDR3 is CASSQVGPGTYEQYF. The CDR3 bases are TGTGCCAGCAGCCAAGTAGGCCCCGGGACCTACGAGCAGTACTTC.